Presented here are 18 T cell receptor beta chains from one specimen sequenced in a study of cytomegalovirus exposure and HLA in healthy donors. It was with 60 Vbeta and 13 Jbeta primers that the PCR ran. Libraries were prepared by immunoSEQ multiplex PCR; TCRdb keeps only in-frame clonotypes and omits some of them. The profile shows fewer than 200,000 clones, over 80% of them singletons. Sequencing was carried out using PBMCs. These receptors were collected from a male donor in good health and CMV-seronegative.

V and J are TRBV15 and TRBJ2-7; the D gene is possibly TRBD1 (6 bases). Germline-derived CDR1 and CDR2 are LNHNV and YYDKDF (reference sequence). The CDR3 has 14 residues. The V end was cut by 5 bases, the J end by 4 bases, with 15 bases between. CDR3 DNA sequence: TGTGCCACCAGCCCCCGAACAGGGATTTACGAGCAGTACTTC. This encodes CATSPRTGIYEQYF.

The chain has TRBV19 and TRBJ2-6; TRBD2 matches 11 bases. This CDR3 spans 20 amino acids. In germline, CDR1 is LNHDA, CDR2 SQIVND (reference sequence). The trim removed 6 bases at V and 4 bases at J, leaving 17 bases unmatched. CDR3: CASSFSGSGGARPGANVLTF. DNA for the CDR3: TGTGCCAGTAGCTTTTCGGGTAGCGGGGGGGCGAGGCCCGGGGCCAACGTCCTGACTTTC.

This clone was recorded once. The chain recombines TRBV4-1 with TRBJ2-5; no clear D gene. Germline V gene lookup returns CDR1 MGHRA and CDR2 YSYEKL. Trimming took off 1 base at V and 0 bases at J, with 9 bases between the two ends. This CDR3 comprises 15 residues. The CDR3 DNA sequence: TGCGCCAGCAGCCAAGGGCGCGGAAACCAAGAGACCCAGTACTTC. It encodes CASSQGRGNQETQYF.

This clone was picked up a small number of times. The chain joins TRBV27 to TRBJ1-1; TRBD1 matches 11 bases. Germline V CDR1 and CDR2: MNHEY, SMNVEV (reference sequence). The V and J ends lost 4 bases and 3 bases, in that order; junction bases with no gene match: 4. The CDR3 has 15 amino acids. The CDR3 DNA is TGTGCCAGCAGTTCGGGACAGGGGGGCCACACTGAAGCTTTCTTT. Protein product: CASSSGQGGHTEAFF.

The chain couples TRBV19 to TRBJ1-6; no firm D call. V was trimmed by 1 base and J by 7 bases, leaving 14 bases between them. Germline assignment: CDR1 LNHDA and CDR2 SQIVND (reference sequence). This CDR3 is built from 16 residues. The CDR3, as DNA: TGTGCCAGTAGTATAGGGGCCGGGAAAGGCAATTCACCCCTCCACTTT. Protein sequence: CASSIGAGKGNSPLHF.

The chain employs TRBV10-3 and TRBJ2-1, with 14 bases fitting TRBD2. This CDR3 region has 16 residues. Trimming cost V 9 bases and J 0 bases; bases outside gene matches: 4. Germline CDR1 and CDR2: ENHRY and SYGVKD. This CDR3 reads CAMGTSGGSSYNEQFF. CDR3 bases: TGTGCCATGGGGACTAGCGGGGGCAGCTCCTACAATGAGCAGTTCTTC.

The genes are TRBV10-3 and TRBJ1-1, with 8 positions matching TRBD1. The CDR3 loop spans 19 amino acids. V shed 4 bases and J 7 bases; nucleotides not matched to a gene: 23. The germline CDR1 and CDR2 sequences are ENHRY and SYGVKD. This CDR3 is CAISVGRGRGPNHELEAFF. The CDR3, as DNA: TGTGCCATCAGTGTGGGCCGCGGCAGGGGGCCAAACCACGAACTTGAAGCTTTCTTT.

The chain links TRBV11-2 to TRBJ1-2; unclear D gene. The V and J ends lost 1 base and 2 bases respectively, with 5 bases between them. Germline V CDR1 and CDR2: SGHAT, FQNNGV. CDR3 length: 13 residues. The CDR3 bases are TGTGCCAGCAGCTTAGCACAGAACTATGGCTACACCTTC. Translated: CASSLAQNYGYTF.

The count of this clone is one. The chain carries TRBV5-1 and TRBJ2-7; 8 nucleotides match TRBD1. The V segment lost 0 bases and the J segment 8 bases; nucleotides outside the gene matches: 1. Germline assignment: CDR1 SGHRS and CDR2 YFSETQ. The length of the CDR3 is 12 residues. CDR3 region: CASSLGQGKQYF. The CDR3 DNA follows: TGCGCCAGCAGCTTGGGACAGGGGAAGCAGTACTTC.

The V gene is TRBV27, the J gene TRBJ1-6; 11 nucleotides agree with TRBD1. After removal of 5 bases from V and 9 bases from J, the junction contained 12 bases not matched to a gene. Germline CDR1 MNHEY, CDR2 SMNVEV (reference sequence). The CDR3 has 17 amino acids. In DNA, the CDR3 is TGTGCCAGCAGTACGACCGGACAGGGGGCATTAGGTTCACCCCTCCACTTT. It translates to CASSTTGQGALGSPLHF.

J is TRBJ1-5 and V is TRBV7-2, with 7 nucleotides matching TRBD1. The junction had 2 bases not matched to a gene; V was cut back by 5 bases and J by 1 base. CDR1 and CDR2 from the germline V gene are SGHTA and FQGNSA. The CDR3 consists of 14 residues. CDR3 coding DNA: TGTGCCAGCAGCACGACAGGGAGCAATCAGCCCCAGCATTTT. Protein sequence: CASSTTGSNQPQHF.

This clone appeared a few times. The V and J genes are TRBV7-8 and TRBJ2-6; D uncertain. The CDR3 runs 17 residues. Germline-derived CDR1 and CDR2 are SGHVS and FQNEAQ. The V end lost 2 bases, the J end lost 2 bases, and 13 bases lay between the germline ends. The CDR3 protein is CASSLSPLTTGANVLTF. The CDR3 coding sequence is TGTGCCAGCAGCTTAAGTCCTCTCACTACTGGGGCCAACGTCCTGACTTTC.

This rearrangement joins TRBV2 to TRBJ1-4; a weak D match, TRBD1 (6 bases). Germline V lookup: CDR1 SNHLY, CDR2 FYNNEI. The CDR3 has 16 amino acids. The V gene lost 0 bases and the J gene lost 10 bases, with 18 bases spanning the gap. CDR3 amino acids: CASSEALSRGRGKLFF. Written as DNA, the CDR3 is TGTGCCAGCAGTGAAGCGCTTAGCAGGGGACGGGGAAAACTGTTTTTT.

The V gene is TRBV7-2, the J gene TRBJ1-2, with D possibly being TRBD1 (6 bases). Germline values: CDR1 SGHTA, CDR2 FQGNSA. Trimming removed 0 bases at V and 8 bases at J, with 10 bases between. The CDR3 spans 13 residues. The CDR3 DNA is TGTGCCAGCAGCTTAGCGACAGGTCTAGGCTACACCTTC. Its translation: CASSLATGLGYTF.

This clone was seen a single time. The chain joins TRBV6-1 to TRBJ1-2; D possibly corresponds to TRBD1 (5 bases). Trimming shortened V by 6 bases and J by 8 bases, and 13 bases separated the two germline ends. CDR1 is MNHNS, CDR2 SASEGT, per germline. The CDR3 covers 12 residues. The DNA for the CDR3 is TGTGCCAGCAGATCCCTGCAGGGAGGCTACACCTTC. It codes for CASRSLQGGYTF.

Written as DNA, the CDR3 is TGTGCCACTCCCGGACAGGGGTTCACAGATACGCAGTATTTT. It encodes CATPGQGFTDTQYF. The chain couples TRBV2 to TRBJ2-3, with 9 positions matching TRBD1. The CDR3 has 14 amino acids. Per the germline V gene, CDR1 is SNHLY and CDR2 is FYNNEI. Unmatched junction bases numbered 7, after V lost 10 bases and J lost 2 bases.

The J gene is TRBJ1-1, the V gene TRBV6-6; no firm D call. The V end was cut by 3 bases, the J end by 3 bases, with 5 bases between. CDR3 size: 12 residues. Germline V gene sequence: CDR1 MNHNY, CDR2 SVGAGI (reference sequence). In DNA form, the CDR3 reads TGTGCCAGCAGTTATATTGACACTGAAGCTTTCTTT. It specifies CASSYIDTEAFF.

This chain links TRBV6-5 with TRBJ2-7; D unresolved. The CDR3 has 15 amino acids. Trimming left V 0 bases short and J 2 bases short, with 11 bases between. Germline CDR1 and CDR2: MNHEY and SVGAGI. CDR3 protein: CASSYSPYGAYEQYF. The CDR3 nucleotides are TGTGCCAGCAGTTACTCCCCCTACGGTGCCTACGAGCAGTACTTC.